This T cell receptor beta chain was found in a study of T cell responses to AZD1222 COVID-19 vaccine. Sequencing used immunoSEQ multiplex PCR; TCRdb keeps in-frame clones, though not all of them. The data hold some 90,000 clones, with about 88% observed a single time. Notes on this clone: Its antigen is as yet unknown.

CDR1 is MNHNY and CDR2 is SVGAGI in the germline V gene (reference sequence). Losses at the gene ends were 5 bases for V and 1 base for J; bases not matched to a gene: 3. CDR3 length: 16 residues. Overall study findings and caveats: White British donors predominated, females outnumbered males, and clonal diversity was possibly underestimated. Close to half of spike-specific TCRs reportedly recognize unmutated variant regions. Dominant at 160-218 and 743-854, vaccine-associated CD4 TCRs also spanned spike. Seropositive at baseline were only a handful of AZD1222 recipients.

The source was peripheral blood, collected on day 0 of AZD1222 vaccination. V and J are TRBV6-6 and TRBJ1-5; the match to TRBD1 covers 12 bases. The TCR sequence derives from an adult in good health. Here the CDR3 reads CASSAGQGASNQPQHF. DNA of the CDR3: TGTGCCAGCAGTGCGGGACAGGGGGCAAGCAATCAGCCCCAGCATTTT.